Listed here are 23 T cell receptor beta chains from one sample, sequenced in a study of shared clonotypes between healthy human individuals. Generated by immunoSEQ multiplex PCR, the TCRdb table keeps only in-frame clones and is missing some. The sample includes roughly 550,000 clones, 95% to 96% of them seen just once. CD45RO-negative CD8 cells positively selected for CCR7 made up the naive population, which excluded terminally differentiated effector memory CD45RA+ cells. The specimen sequenced was naive CD8+ T cells sorted from blood. Source of these receptors: a woman aged 25 to 45 in good health.

This clone appeared a single time. The chain joins TRBV27 to TRBJ1-1, with D perhaps matching TRBD1 (5 bases). Germline lookup yields CDR1 MNHEY and CDR2 SMNVEV (reference sequence). Trimming removed 4 bases at V and 5 bases at J, with 8 bases between. The CDR3 is 12 amino acids. In nucleotides, the CDR3 is TGTGCCAGCAGTTACCGGGGGACTGAAGCTTTCTTT. Protein: CASSYRGTEAFF.

The chain couples TRBV14 to TRBJ1-1, with 10 positions matching TRBD1. This CDR3 is built from 13 residues. Trimming took 10 bases from V and 7 from J; bases not matched to a gene: 9. Germline-derived CDR1 and CDR2 are SGHDN and FVKESK. The CDR3 DNA reads as TGTGCCACCTCCCGACAGGGGGCTTATGAAGCTTTCTTT. Protein product: CATSRQGAYEAFF.

The chain couples TRBV29-1 to TRBJ2-7, with 10 positions matching TRBD2. The V and J ends lost 4 bases and 5 bases, in that order; junction bases with no gene match: 5. CDR3 length equals 13 residues. Germline V gene sequence: CDR1 SQVTM, CDR2 ANQGSEA. This CDR3 reads CSVVLAGAHEQYF. CDR3 coding DNA: TGCAGCGTTGTCCTAGCGGGAGCCCACGAGCAGTACTTC.

The rearrangement uses TRBV4-1 and TRBJ2-2; D not resolved. Germline CDR1 is MGHRA and CDR2 is YSYEKL. The V end lost 3 bases, the J end lost 5 bases, and 13 bases lay between the germline ends. The length of the CDR3 is 15 residues. This CDR3 reads CASSQRTGPTGELFF. The DNA for the CDR3 is TGCGCCAGCAGCCAGCGAACCGGCCCGACCGGGGAGCTGTTTTTT.

The rearrangement links TRBV11-2 to TRBJ2-5; the D gene is possibly TRBD2 (5 bases). The CDR3 sequence is 13 residues long. V was trimmed by 5 bases and J by 11 bases, leaving 18 bases between them. Per germline, CDR1 SGHAT and CDR2 FQNNGV. The CDR3 DNA reads as TGTGCCAGCAGCCAGTGGGATGTGGGAGAGCAGTACTTC. Translation gives CASSQWDVGEQYF.

This chain joins TRBV5-4 and TRBJ2-7, with 8 bases fitting TRBD2. After removal of 4 bases from V and 0 bases from J, the junction contained 6 bases not matched to a gene. CDR1 and CDR2 (germline): SGHNT, YYREEE (reference sequence). CDR3 length: 15 residues. CDR3 nucleotide sequence: TGTGCCAGCAGCCCTAGCGGGTATAGCTCCTACGAGCAGTACTTC. Residues: CASSPSGYSSYEQYF.

This chain links TRBV2 with TRBJ2-1, with D perhaps TRBD2 (6 bases). CDR3 length: 14 residues. The germline V gene encodes CDR1 SNHLY and CDR2 FYNNEI. Trimming pared 8 bases from V and 5 bases from J, leaving 16 bases between. The CDR3 coding sequence is TGTGCCAGCGAACTAGCTGTTTCCGACAATGAGCAGTTCTTC. It codes for CASELAVSDNEQFF. The full variable domain, its missing parts supplied by reference TRBV2 and TRBJ2-1, is EPEVTQTPSHQVTQMGQEVILRCVPISNHLYFYWYRQILGQKVEFLVSFYNNEISEKSEIFDDQFSVERPDGSNFTLKIRSTKLEDSAMYFCASELAVSDNEQFFGPGTRLTVL.

The genes are TRBV6-6 and TRBJ2-3; 7 nucleotides agree with TRBD2. The CDR3 sequence is 16 residues long. J was trimmed by 2 bases and V by 2 bases; bases with no gene match: 7. Germline V CDR1 and CDR2: MNHNY, SVGAGI (reference sequence). In nucleotides, the CDR3 is TGTGCCAGCAGTTACCCGGAGGGAGGGGACACAGATACGCAGTATTTT. Amino acids: CASSYPEGGDTDTQYF.

The J gene is TRBJ1-5, the V gene TRBV4-1; D is ambiguous. This CDR3 has 14 residues. V lost 6 bases, J lost 6 bases, and 15 bases lay in between. Germline CDR1 is MGHRA and CDR2 is YSYEKL. The CDR3 is CASRPSPGSQPQHF. The CDR3 nucleotides are TGCGCCAGCAGACCCTCCCCGGGGAGTCAGCCCCAGCATTTT.

The genes are TRBV9 and TRBJ1-2; 8 bases are a match to TRBD1. Germline loops: CDR1 SGDLS, CDR2 YYNGEE. CDR3 length equals 13 residues. V lost 1 base to trimming and J lost 7 bases; unmatched junction nucleotides: 3. The CDR3 nucleotides read TGTGCCAGCAGCGTACCAGGGGGCCTTGGCTACACCTTC. This encodes CASSVPGGLGYTF.

The rearrangement joins TRBV6-5 to TRBJ2-2; D unclear. Germline loops: CDR1 MNHEY, CDR2 SVGAGI. V was trimmed by 6 bases and J by 4 bases, leaving 9 bases between them. This CDR3 has 13 amino acids. The CDR3, as DNA: TGTGCCAGCAGACCAATGGGCACCGGGGAGCTGTTTTTT. This translates into CASRPMGTGELFF.

The chain carries TRBV19 and TRBJ1-5; D not certain. The CDR3 consists of 15 residues. CDR1 and CDR2 from the germline V gene are LNHDA and SQIVND (reference sequence). The ends were cut back, 3 bases at V and 4 bases at J, with 13 bases in the middle. The CDR3 DNA follows: TGTGCCAGTAGTATCCGCCCGGGAAGGAATCAGCCCCAGCATTTT. Residues: CASSIRPGRNQPQHF.

In nucleotides, the CDR3 is TGTGCCTGGAACGGGGTCAGTCCAAACACTGAAGCTTTCTTT. It specifies CAWNGVSPNTEAFF. The gene calls are TRBV30 and TRBJ1-1; D call uncertain. Germline CDR1 and CDR2: GTSNPN and SVGIG (reference sequence). The CDR3 is made up of 14 amino acids. Trimming took 4 bases from V and 2 from J, leaving 14 bases between them.

The V call is TRBV23-1, the J call TRBJ1-5, with 7 bases identical to TRBD1. TRBV23-1 is classed as an ORF, of uncertain function. The CDR3 extends over 17 amino acids. Germline trimming cut 4 bases from V and 3 bases from J; bases unmatched to any gene: 12. The CDR3 sequence is CASSLATGRRSNQPQHF. The CDR3 region has the DNA TGCGCCAGCAGTCTCGCGACAGGGAGAAGGTCCAATCAGCCCCAGCATTTT.

V gene TRBV4-2 combines with J gene TRBJ2-7; 10 nucleotides match TRBD1. CDR1 is LGHNA and CDR2 is YNFKEQ in the germline V gene. Trimming removed 0 bases from V and 3 bases from J; junction bases left unmatched: 8. This CDR3 has 17 residues. The CDR3 protein is CASSQELSGQGVYEQYF. CDR3 nucleotide sequence: TGTGCCAGCAGCCAAGAACTTTCCGGACAGGGGGTCTACGAGCAGTACTTC.

This clone occurred once. The rearrangement uses TRBV2 and TRBJ2-1; the D is unclear. V shed 8 bases and J shed 2 bases, with 13 bases lying between them. CDR3 length: 14 amino acids. The germline V gene has CDR1 SNHLY and CDR2 FYNNEI. CDR3 sequence: CASEDGGPYNEQFF. CDR3 nucleotides: TGTGCCAGCGAAGACGGTGGGCCCTACAATGAGCAGTTCTTC.

The chain links TRBV6-1 to TRBJ2-5; TRBD1 might be the D (5 bases). The V end was cut by 4 bases, the J end by 3 bases, with 12 bases between. This CDR3 region has 14 residues. Germline assignment: CDR1 MNHNS and CDR2 SASEGT. DNA for the CDR3: TGTGCCAGCAGTGTGTTCAGGGAAAAAGAGACCCAGTACTTC. This sequence encodes CASSVFREKETQYF.

V and J are TRBV28 and TRBJ2-7; D possibly corresponds to TRBD2 (6 bases). The CDR3 is 13 amino acids. Germline V gene data show CDR1 as MDHEN and CDR2 as SYDVKM. Trimming took 8 bases from V and 5 from J, leaving 16 bases between them. Here the CDR3 reads CASLQGGGNEQYF. The CDR3 coding sequence is TGTGCCAGCCTTCAGGGAGGTGGTAACGAGCAGTACTTC.

The chain employs TRBV19 and TRBJ2-1; 9 nucleotides match TRBD2. After removal of 3 bases from V and 7 bases from J, the junction contained 10 bases not matched to a gene. Germline V gives CDR1 LNHDA, CDR2 SQIVND (reference sequence). The CDR3 length is 16 residues. The CDR3 DNA sequence: TGTGCCAGTAGTATTGAGGTAGCGGGAGTTTTAAATGAGCAGTTCTTC. Translating it yields CASSIEVAGVLNEQFF. Variable domain in full (rest from reference TRBV19 and TRBJ2-1): DGGITQSPKYLFRKEGQNVTLSCEQNLNHDAMYWYRQDPGQGLRLIYYSQIVNDFQKGDIAEGYSVSREKKESFPLTVTSAQKNPTAFYLCASSIEVAGVLNEQFFGPGTRLTVL.

V and J are TRBV5-4 and TRBJ2-5; 8 nucleotides agree with TRBD1. The end of the DNA aligns better with TRBJ2-7, so the J call may be wrong. This CDR3 region has 17 residues. Germline loops: CDR1 SGHNT, CDR2 YYREEE (reference sequence). CDR3 residues: CASSDDGAGGYAYEQYF. As DNA, the CDR3 is TGTGCCAGCAGCGATGACGGCGCAGGGGGCTACGCCTACGAGCAGTACTTC.

The gene calls are TRBV11-2 and TRBJ1-2, with 8 bases identical to TRBD1. The germline V gene encodes CDR1 SGHAT and CDR2 FQNNGV. With V trimmed by 5 bases and J by 7 bases, 3 bases remained unmatched. This CDR3 is built from 12 residues. The CDR3 DNA follows: TGTGCCAGCAGCCCCGGGACAGGTGGCTACACCTTC. It is translated as CASSPGTGGYTF.

The table lists this clone with a count of one. J is TRBJ2-7 and V is TRBV9; 11 bases fit TRBD2. Trimming removed 2 bases from V and 3 bases from J; junction bases left unmatched: 7. The CDR3 spans 16 residues. Germline assignment: CDR1 SGDLS and CDR2 YYNGEE. The CDR3 loop is CASSVGSGTSGYEQYF. The CDR3 DNA sequence: TGTGCCAGCAGCGTGGGGTCCGGGACTAGCGGCTACGAGCAGTACTTC.

V is TRBV6-5 and J is TRBJ2-1; D may match TRBD1 or TRBD2 (5 bases each). The V end lost 6 bases, the J end lost 3 bases, and 12 bases lay between the germline ends. Germline CDR1 reads MNHEY; CDR2 reads SVGAGI. This CDR3 is built from 14 residues. The CDR3 sequence is CASRRAGYYNEQFF. CDR3 bases: TGTGCCAGCAGGAGGGCAGGGTACTACAATGAGCAGTTCTTC.